The 10 T cell receptor beta chains reported below all come from one sample, sequenced in a study of cytomegalovirus exposure and HLA in healthy donors. The PCR made use of 60 Vbeta and 13 Jbeta primers. The assay was immunoSEQ multiplex PCR, and TCRdb's table has in-frame clones only and misses some. The repertoire table contains about 55,000 clones. The sample consisted of PBMCs. Receptors were obtained from a woman aged 60-75 years in good health and CMV-seropositive.

The chain links TRBV9 to TRBJ2-3, with TRBD2 identical over 7 bases. Per germline, CDR1 SGDLS and CDR2 YYNGEE. V lost 5 bases to trimming and J lost 1 base; unmatched junction nucleotides: 1. The CDR3 runs 13 residues. For the CDR3, the DNA is TGTGCCAGCAGGGGAGGGGGCACAGATACGCAGTATTTT. Protein: CASRGGGTDTQYF. Drawing the rest from reference TRBV9 and TRBJ2-3, the complete variable domain is DSGVTQTPKHLITATGQRVTLRCSPRSGDLSVYWYQQSLDQGLQFLIQYYNGEERAKGNILERFSAQQFPDLHSELNLSSLELGDSALYFCASRGGGTDTQYFGPGTRLTVL.

The chain carries TRBV10-3 and TRBJ1-5; maybe TRBD1 (5 bases). V dropped 8 bases and J dropped 0 bases, with 8 bases sitting between them. The CDR3 has 13 residues. In germline, CDR1 is ENHRY, CDR2 SYGVKD. The CDR3 bases are TGTGCCATCCAGACAGATAGCAATCAGCCCCAGCATTTT. Its translation is CAIQTDSNQPQHF.

The chain joins TRBV5-1 to TRBJ2-5, with TRBD2 matching 10 bases. The CDR3 runs to 16 residues. In germline, CDR1 is SGHRS, CDR2 YFSETQ. V dropped 0 bases and J dropped 2; count of bases not matched to a gene: 4. DNA for the CDR3: TGCGCCAGCAGCTTGGCAGGGACTAGCGTACAAGAGACCCAGTACTTC. Its translation: CASSLAGTSVQETQYF.

The genes are TRBV11-3 and TRBJ2-2, with D possibly TRBD1 on 6 matching bases. CDR1 is SGHNT, CDR2 YENEEA, per germline. Trimming stripped 4 bases from V and 5 bases from J, with 14 bases between. This CDR3 contains 15 residues. In DNA form, the CDR3 reads TGTGCCAGCAGCTCTAAGCAGGGGCCTACCGGGGAGCTGTTTTTT. Protein sequence: CASSSKQGPTGELFF.

A note on this clone: The junction shows a germline mismatch at one end, possibly a read error. The J gene is TRBJ1-1, the V gene TRBV2; D is ambiguous. Germline V lookup: CDR1 SNHLY, CDR2 FYNNEI. The CDR3 has 11 residues. The CDR3 nucleotides read TGTGCCAGCAGTGAAGCTCGGAGGGAAGACTTT. Protein: CASSEARREDF.

The rearrangement links TRBV11-3 to TRBJ2-3, with D tentatively TRBD2 (5 bases). Germline V lookup: CDR1 SGHNT, CDR2 YENEEA. This CDR3 region has 15 residues. Trimming took off 5 bases at V and 1 base at J, with 13 bases between the two ends. In DNA, the CDR3 is TGTGCCAGCAGCGTTACTAGGTTTGGCACAGATACGCAGTATTTT. It encodes CASSVTRFGTDTQYF. The complete variable domain, with remaining parts taken from reference TRBV11-3 and TRBJ2-3, reads EAGVVQSPRYKIIEKKQPVAFWCNPISGHNTLYWYLQNLGQGPELLIRYENEEAVDDSQLPKDRFSAERLKGVDSTLKIQPAELGDSAVYLCASSVTRFGTDTQYFGPGTRLTVL.

The chain carries TRBV18 and TRBJ2-7, with D possibly TRBD2 on 5 matching bases. The CDR3 sequence is 12 residues long. Germline-derived CDR1 and CDR2 are KGHSH and LQKENI. The ends were cut back, 4 bases at V and 3 bases at J, with 7 bases in the middle. CDR3 DNA sequence: TGTGCCAGCTCACGGGCGGGCTACGAGCAGTACTTC. As protein: CASSRAGYEQYF.

This sequence joins TRBV6-5 and TRBJ2-7, with unresolved D. V lost 5 bases to trimming and J lost 9 bases, with 8 bases between them. Looked up from germline, CDR1 is MNHEY and CDR2 is SVGAGI. The CDR3 length is 10 residues. CDR3 sequence: CASSEERQYF. The CDR3 nucleotides read TGTGCCAGCAGTGAAGAGCGGCAGTACTTC.

Here the CDR3 DNA reads TGTGCCAGCAGTTACTCCTTGACAGGACCCAACACTGAAGCTTTCTTT. This encodes CASSYSLTGPNTEAFF. The J gene is TRBJ1-1, the V gene TRBV6-6; D might be TRBD1 (6 bases). The CDR3 is made up of 16 amino acids. Deletions cut 0 bases from V and 2 bases from J, with 13 bases between. Germline values: CDR1 MNHNY, CDR2 SVGAGI (reference sequence).

The chain joins TRBV29-1 to TRBJ2-3; 7 bases fit TRBD2. The CDR3 totals 14 residues. J was trimmed by 6 bases and V by 4 bases; bases with no gene match: 10. Germline V gene lookup returns CDR1 SQVTM and CDR2 ANQGSEA. The CDR3 region has the DNA TGCAGCGTTGCTGCGGGCGGGGGATTTGATACGCAGTATTTT. Its protein is CSVAAGGGFDTQYF.